Reported below is one T cell receptor beta chain. Its target antigen remains unknown. There are no base qualities to consult, and no much larger clone falls within one base. Each donor gave one peripheral blood draw, roughly 120 mL on average, collected into heparinised tubes. Using a panel that included CD45RO, CCR7, CD25, CD127, CD95 and CD27, naive, central memory, regulatory and stem cell-like memory CD4+ T cells were sorted on a BD FACSAria II. All sorted populations exceeded 95% purity. PBMCs were isolated right away by Lymphoprep density gradient centrifugation and were stained directly, without culture. Samples were stained and sorted in pairs, with one healthy donor and one patient per experiment, so that batch effects were minimized. The data are from a study of beta chain features in type 1 diabetes (dated by TCRdb to the late 2010s). About the investigation overall: No differences in mean age, gender distribution, total cell number or subset yield were found between patients and healthy donors. A total of around 110,000,000 sorted cells were examined across all samples, and RNA yield correlated strongly with the number of cells per subset. In the study, TCRB repertoires of sorted circulating CD4+ T cell subsets from recently diagnosed type 1 diabetes patients were compared with those of matched healthy donors. Whereas all 30 or so donors provided naive and central memory subsets, regulatory and stem cell-like memory subsets were isolated from just 8 patients and about 8 healthy donors. Overall study results and their limits: Because the HLA sub-analyses included only small numbers of individuals, any influence of HLA type on TCRB rearrangement was left unresolved. Shorter templates might have been favored by PCR, but patient and control samples were amplified and corrected together, so both groups would have been affected equally by any skew. At VDJ recombination sites, patients with type 1 diabetes made fewer insertions and deleted more nucleotides, a pattern implying thymic rearrangement abnormalities. The naive, central memory and regulatory TCRB repertoires appeared to resemble one another more closely among patients than among healthy donors. A moderate but significant shortening of TCRB CDR3 length was observed in type 1 diabetes patients in all four CD4+ subsets. Because cDNA was sequenced instead of genomic DNA, activated cells with high expression could be over-represented, although the groups did not differ in activation or CD3 levels.

The High Capacity cDNA Reverse Transcription Kit was used to reverse transcribe all of the isolated RNA, meaning that expressed TCRB transcripts were what got sequenced. Deep immunoSEQ sequencing was applied to naive, central memory and regulatory T cell samples, giving an average of roughly 3.3 million total reads per sample. After sorted cells were lysed in RLT buffer, RNA was extracted with DNase-treated RNeasy Micro or Mini kits, with the choice depending on cell number. To prevent cross-contamination, each cell subset was processed individually, whereas patient and healthy donor samples were processed jointly. TCRB sequences were amplified from cDNA with the immunoSEQ multiplex PCR, producing 87-bp fragments spanning the CDR3 region. Amplicons were sequenced on the Illumina HiSeq platform. The original methods were these. Synthetic template baselines were used to correct PCR bias computationally, reads within Hamming distance 2 were collapsed, and singletons that could not be merged were discarded. Reads were aligned to IMGT to assign V, D and J genes, CDR3 length, and insertions or deletions at six rearrangement sites. Within each subset, clonotype counts were normalized to sorted cell number, and only after that were true diversity and Gini coefficients computed with the tcR R package. The overlap coefficient, calculated on TCRB nucleotide sequences, was used to measure repertoire sharing. Out-of-frame TCRB sequences from naive cells were analyzed to stand in for the pre-selection repertoire. Imported from immuneACCESS, the table was reduced by TCRdb to in-frame sequences with V and J called. These copies leave out some clones; in studies compared against another copy, an unresolved V gene accounts for under half, and the cause of the remainder is not known. V and J calls and clone size are those listed in that table; D and trimming were worked out from the DNA. The sample profile shows 600,000 to 700,000 clones; 9.5% to 15% of them were found once. The ten largest clones capture more than 0.1% of the sample.

CDR1 and CDR2 were assigned from the germline V gene as SGDLS and YYNGEE. The CDR3 goes from the cysteine to the phenylalanine over 13 residues. The retained sequence is limited to the CDR3, 39 bases, with the frame set at the first base. Trimming costs V 4 bases and J 6 bases, and their ends lie 13 bases apart. This chain is built from TRBV9 and TRBJ1-2, with TRBD1 perhaps the D gene, on 6 matching bases. The material sequenced was naive CD4+ T cells from blood. Sample cell subset or site, as interpreted from the label and publication: true naive CD4+ T cells. The sequence was collected from a man aged 25 to 45 with type 1 diabetes. The sequenced DNA: TGTGCCAGCAGCATACAGGGTGGGAATGGCTACACCTTC. Its translation reads: CASSIQGGNGYTF.